A single sample is the source of the 22 T cell receptor beta chains below, sequenced in a study of cytomegalovirus exposure and HLA in healthy donors. PCR involved 60 Vbeta and 13 Jbeta primers. Method: immunoSEQ multiplex PCR; TCRdb's copy keeps in-frame clones and lacks some. This listing includes about 130,000 clones. Sequencing used PBMCs. The receptor source for this set is a man younger than 30 in good health and CMV-seronegative.

The gene calls are TRBV30 and TRBJ1-1; possibly TRBD1 for D (5 bases). Germline CDR1 and CDR2: GTSNPN and SVGIG (reference sequence). The length of the CDR3 is 11 residues. V lost 8 bases and J lost 6, with 13 bases in between. CDR3 loop: CAGKQGAEAFF. CDR3 DNA: TGTGCCGGAAAGCAAGGGGCTGAAGCTTTCTTT.

The rearrangement joins TRBV28 to TRBJ2-7; TRBD1 matches at 7 bases. Germline V lookup: CDR1 MDHEN, CDR2 SYDVKM. J was trimmed by 4 bases and V by 7 bases; bases with no gene match: 10. CDR3 length equals 14 residues. CDR3 region: CASTDRVVAYEQYF. CDR3 bases: TGTGCCAGCACCGACAGGGTTGTTGCTTACGAGCAGTACTTC.

The chain uses TRBV6-1 and TRBJ2-7; D not resolved. The CDR3 contains 14 residues. Trimming stripped 8 bases from V and 0 bases from J, with 14 bases between. CDR1 is MNHNS, CDR2 SASEGT, per germline. CDR3 DNA sequence: TGTGCCAGCTTTAACCAACCTAGCTCCTACGAGCAGTACTTC. This translates into CASFNQPSSYEQYF.

DNA for the CDR3: TGCGCCAGCAGCCCAACAGTGGGGACAGGGGGCGGTCGGGGCTACACCTTC. This gives the protein CASSPTVGTGGGRGYTF. The chain uses TRBV5-1 and TRBJ1-2, with 12 bases that match TRBD1. Germline V gene lookup returns CDR1 SGHRS and CDR2 YFSETQ. Trimming cost V 4 bases and J 8 bases; bases outside gene matches: 15. CDR3 length: 17 amino acids.

The chain carries TRBV7-9 and TRBJ1-4; D ambiguous. Germline CDR1 reads SEHNR; CDR2 reads FQNEAQ (reference sequence). V was clipped by 3 bases and J by 7 bases, with 6 bases between them. The CDR3 is made up of 12 amino acids. The CDR3 DNA sequence: TGTGCCAGCAGCTTTATCAGTGAAAAACTGTTTTTT. Translating it yields CASSFISEKLFF.

The chain has TRBV6-4 and TRBJ2-1; 8 nucleotides align to TRBD2. Germline loops: CDR1 MRHNA, CDR2 SNTAGT. The J segment lost 0 bases and the V segment lost 2 bases, leaving 0 bases of the junction unmatched. The CDR3 runs 15 residues. CDR3: CASSDTSGSYNEQFF. The CDR3 nucleotides read TGTGCCAGCAGTGACACTAGCGGCTCCTACAATGAGCAGTTCTTC.

The chain carries TRBV4-1 and TRBJ2-7; 10 bases fit TRBD2. This CDR3 contains 16 residues. CDR1 MGHRA and CDR2 YSYEKL come from the germline V gene. V lost 3 bases, J lost 5 bases, and 10 bases stayed unmatched. CDR3 nucleotide sequence: TGCGCCAGCAGCCAGGGTTTGCTAGCGGGAGCCGACGAGCAGTACTTC. Protein: CASSQGLLAGADEQYF.

This chain joins TRBV10-3 and TRBJ1-1, with 10 nucleotides matching TRBD1. V shed 4 bases, J shed 4 bases, and the junction held 3 bases outside the gene matches. CDR3 length: 14 residues. Looked up from germline, CDR1 is ENHRY and CDR2 is SYGVKD. The CDR3 region is CAISATGGRTEAFF. The CDR3 DNA sequence: TGTGCCATCAGTGCGACAGGGGGCCGCACTGAAGCTTTCTTT.

V usage is TRBV5-6 and J usage is TRBJ2-5, with a tentative D call TRBD1 (6 bases). The CDR3 consists of 13 residues. Germline CDR1 SGHDT, CDR2 YYEEEE. V dropped 2 bases and J dropped 5 bases, with 10 bases sitting between them. The CDR3: CASSFRGGETQYF. DNA of the CDR3: TGTGCCAGCAGCTTCAGGGGCGGGGAGACCCAGTACTTC.

This chain links TRBV6-5 with TRBJ1-2; 7 nucleotides agree with TRBD1. V was clipped by 3 bases and J by 4 bases; unmatched bases: 11. CDR3 length: 16 amino acids. Germline V lookup: CDR1 MNHEY, CDR2 SVGAGI. Here the CDR3 reads CASSYTGTANSYGYTF. CDR3 bases: TGTGCCAGCAGTTATACCGGGACAGCTAATTCCTATGGCTACACCTTC.

The chain links TRBV29-1 to TRBJ1-5; a possible D gene is TRBD1 (5 bases). Germline values: CDR1 SQVTM, CDR2 ANQGSEA. Trimming removed 2 bases from V and 4 bases from J, with 9 bases in between. This CDR3 has 13 residues. CDR3 in DNA: TGCAGCGTTGAAATGGGGGGTAATCAGCCCCAGCATTTT. It translates to CSVEMGGNQPQHF. Variable domain in full (rest from reference TRBV29-1 and TRBJ1-5): SAVISQKPSRDICQRGTSLTIQCQVDSQVTMMFWYRQQPGQSLTLIATANQGSEATYESGFVIDKFPISRPNLTFSTLTVSNMSPEDSSIYLCSVEMGGNQPQHFGDGTRLSIL.

J is TRBJ1-2 and V is TRBV5-4; 8 nucleotides agree with TRBD1. The V gene end was trimmed by 0 bases and the J gene end by 0 bases; junction bases not matched to a gene: 4. The germline V gene has CDR1 SGHNT and CDR2 YYREEE (reference sequence). There are 16 residues in the CDR3. CDR3 in DNA: TGTGCCAGCAGCTTGGGCAGGGGGCCTGCTAACTATGGCTACACCTTC. This gives the protein CASSLGRGPANYGYTF.

This chain links TRBV5-1 with TRBJ1-1, with D uncertain. The CDR3 is 13 residues long. V lost 2 bases and J lost 0, with 5 bases in between. CDR1 SGHRS and CDR2 YFSETQ come from the germline V gene. In DNA form, the CDR3 reads TGCGCCAGCAGCTTCATAGTGAACACTGAAGCTTTCTTT. Translated, it gives CASSFIVNTEAFF.

V and J are TRBV6-5 and TRBJ2-7; TRBD1 matches at 7 bases. The junction had 10 bases not matched to a gene; V was cut back by 6 bases and J by 2 bases. Germline-derived CDR1 and CDR2 are MNHEY and SVGAGI. This CDR3 spans 15 amino acids. CDR3 protein: CASRASRDRTYEQYF. The CDR3, as DNA: TGTGCCAGCAGGGCTTCCCGGGACAGAACCTACGAGCAGTACTTC.

The chain is built from TRBV18 and TRBJ1-2; TRBD1 aligns across 7 bases. With V trimmed by 4 bases and J by 2 bases, 10 bases remained unmatched. CDR3 length: 16 amino acids. CDR1 KGHSH and CDR2 LQKENI come from the germline V gene. The CDR3 is CASSRPLRGLNYGYTF. The CDR3 DNA follows: TGTGCCAGCTCACGACCGTTGAGGGGGCTCAACTATGGCTACACCTTC.

The chain combines TRBV2 with TRBJ1-2, with 8 bases that match TRBD1. V was pared by 6 bases and J by 7 bases, with 10 bases of the junction left unmatched. Germline V gene data show CDR1 as SNHLY and CDR2 as FYNNEI. The CDR3 sequence is 14 residues long. The DNA of the CDR3 is TGTGCCAGCAGCTCGGACAGGGTAGTAGTTGGCTACACCTTC. Translating it yields CASSSDRVVVGYTF.

CDR3 in amino acids: CASSLGGYRGLVGANVLTF. CDR3 nucleotide sequence: TGTGCCAGCAGCCTTGGAGGGTACAGGGGGCTTGTGGGGGCCAACGTCCTGACTTTC. This sequence joins TRBV14 and TRBJ2-6; 9 positions agree with TRBD1. The CDR3 contains 19 residues. V shed 4 bases, J shed 4 bases, and the junction held 14 bases outside the gene matches. CDR1 is SGHDN and CDR2 is FVKESK in the germline V gene.

The chain joins TRBV11-3 to TRBJ2-7, with TRBD1 identical over 7 bases. Per germline, CDR1 SGHNT and CDR2 YENEEA. The V gene end was trimmed by 5 bases and the J gene end by 4 bases; junction bases not matched to a gene: 8. The CDR3 is 14 residues long. The CDR3 bases are TGTGCCAGCAGCCGAGGGGGCCCCGGTTACGAGCAGTACTTC. This translates into CASSRGGPGYEQYF.

The chain combines TRBV7-6 with TRBJ2-7, with 7 positions matching TRBD1. This CDR3 contains 15 residues. The germline CDR1 and CDR2 sequences are SGHVS and FNYEAQ. The junction had 3 bases not matched to a gene; V was cut back by 1 base and J by 0 bases. The CDR3 coding sequence is TGTGCCAGCAGCTTAGGACAGGGTAGCTCCTACGAGCAGTACTTC. This translates into CASSLGQGSSYEQYF.

The V gene is TRBV15, the J gene TRBJ2-1; D is uncertain. The V end was cut by 4 bases, the J end by 5 bases, with 15 bases between. The CDR3 spans 15 residues. CDR1 is LNHNV, CDR2 YYDKDF, per germline (reference sequence). CDR3 sequence reads: CATSTSPDTNNEQFF. The CDR3 bases are TGTGCCACCAGCACATCCCCCGACACCAACAATGAGCAGTTCTTC.

This chain connects TRBV1 to TRBJ1-5; the DNA was not used to check the table's D call, TRBD1. TRBV1 is a pseudogene. The CDR3 covers 14 residues. The CDR3, as DNA: TGCACCAGCAGAACAGGGGGGCGAGATCAGCCCCAGCATTTT. Translation gives CTSRTGGRDQPQHF.

The chain employs TRBV6-1 and TRBJ2-7, with a possible D match to TRBD1 (5 bases). Germline CDR1 and CDR2: MNHNS and SASEGT. Trimming left V 2 bases short and J 1 base short, with 15 bases between. This CDR3 contains 16 residues. In nucleotides, the CDR3 is TGTGCCAGCAGTGAAATCCCCTGGGGCCCATCCTACGAGCAGTACTTC. This sequence encodes CASSEIPWGPSYEQYF.